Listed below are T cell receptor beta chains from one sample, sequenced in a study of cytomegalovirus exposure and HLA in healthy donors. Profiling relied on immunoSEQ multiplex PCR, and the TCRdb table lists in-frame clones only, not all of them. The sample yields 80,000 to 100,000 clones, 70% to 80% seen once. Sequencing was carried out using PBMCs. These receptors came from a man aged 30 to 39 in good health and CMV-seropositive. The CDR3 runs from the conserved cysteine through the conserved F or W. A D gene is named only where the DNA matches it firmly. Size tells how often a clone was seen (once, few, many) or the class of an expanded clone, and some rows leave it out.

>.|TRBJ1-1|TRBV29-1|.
CSSGEGEASF
TGCAGCTCCGGGGAGGGTGAAGCTTCCTTT
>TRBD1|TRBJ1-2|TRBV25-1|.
CASRPMDRIDGYTF
TGTGCCAGCAGGCCCATGGACAGGATTGATGGCTACACCTTC
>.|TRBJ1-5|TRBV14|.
CASSQDIMAPQHF
TGTGCCAGCAGCCAAGATATCATGGCGCCCCAGCATTTT
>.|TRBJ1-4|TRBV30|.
CAWSVTGGSSEKLFF
TGTGCCTGGAGTGTAACGGGGGGCTCTAGCGAAAAACTGTTTTTT
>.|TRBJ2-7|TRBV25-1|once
CASSEYPSDEQYF
TGTGCCAGCAGTGAATACCCCAGCGACGAGCAGTACTTC
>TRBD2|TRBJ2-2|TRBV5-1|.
CASSSTSGRANTGELFF
TGCGCCAGCAGCTCAACTAGCGGGAGAGCGAACACCGGGGAGCTGTTTTTT
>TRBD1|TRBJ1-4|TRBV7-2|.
CASSPPGQSNEKLFF
TGTGCCAGCAGCCCTCCGGGACAGTCTAATGAAAAACTGTTTTTT
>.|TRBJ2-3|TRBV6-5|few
CASSIGMTDTQYF
TGTGCCAGCAGTATCGGGATGACAGATACGCAGTATTTT
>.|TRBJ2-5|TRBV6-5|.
CASSYSFSAPTQYF
TGTGCCAGCAGTTACTCTTTCAGCGCCCCGACCCAGTACTTC
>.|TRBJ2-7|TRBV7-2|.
CASSHEQGREQYF
TGTGCCAGCAGCCACGAACAGGGCCGCGAGCAGTACTTC
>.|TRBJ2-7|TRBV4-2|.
CASSQDQGSYEQYF
TGTGCCAGCAGCCAAGATCAGGGGTCCTACGAGCAGTACTTC
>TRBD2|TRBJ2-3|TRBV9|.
CASGTSDTDTQYF
TGTGCCAGCGGGACTAGCGACACAGATACGCAGTATTTT
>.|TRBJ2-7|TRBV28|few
CASSFPVAPYEQYF
TGTGCCAGCAGTTTTCCCGTAGCGCCCTACGAGCAGTACTTC
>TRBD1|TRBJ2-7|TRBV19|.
CASSIRTGGEYEQYF
TGTGCCAGTAGTATTAGGACAGGGGGTGAATACGAGCAGTACTTC
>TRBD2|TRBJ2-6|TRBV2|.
CASISRRESGANVLTF
TGTGCCAGCATTAGTCGGCGGGAGTCTGGGGCCAACGTCCTGACTTTC
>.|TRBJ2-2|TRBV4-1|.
CASSYPGQNTGELFF
TGCGCCAGCAGCTATCCGGGACAGAACACCGGGGAGCTGTTTTTT
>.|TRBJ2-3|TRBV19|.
CASSHGGWSTDTQYF
TGTGCCAGTAGTCACGGGGGTTGGAGCACAGATACGCAGTATTTT
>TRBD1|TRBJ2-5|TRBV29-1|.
CSAGTGGYETQYF
TGCAGCGCGGGGACAGGGGGCTATGAGACCCAGTACTTC
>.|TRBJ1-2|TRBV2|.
CASMSTGNYGYTF
TGTGCCAGCATGTCAACAGGAAACTATGGCTACACCTTC
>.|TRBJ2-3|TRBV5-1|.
CASSSPGNEKAQYF
TGCGCCAGCAGCTCCCCCGGTAATGAGAAAGCGCAGTATTTT
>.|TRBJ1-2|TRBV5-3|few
CARSPQGIDGYTF
TGTGCCAGAAGCCCACAGGGAATTGATGGCTACACCTTC